The 12 T cell receptor beta chains given below trace back to one sample, sequenced in a study of graft-versus-host responses after intestinal transplantation. The repertoire was sequenced with immunoSEQ multiplex PCR; TCRdb's copy has only in-frame clones and lacks some. The sample shows approximately 10,000 clones, roughly nine tenths of them seen only once. Time point: postoperative day 105 after intestinal transplantation (dayNNNN = postoperative day). The input for sequencing was PBMCs, taken 105 days after intestinal transplantation. All receptors derive from a human patient who received an intestinal transplant, so some T cells may come from the graft donor.

This chain uses TRBV7-9 with TRBJ2-2; 8 nucleotides agree with TRBD1. The CDR3 totals 14 residues. Looked up from germline, CDR1 is SEHNR and CDR2 is FQNEAQ (reference sequence). After removal of 5 bases from V and 4 bases from J, the junction contained 3 bases not matched to a gene. The CDR3 coding sequence is TGTGCCAGCAGCCCCGACAGGGGCACCGGGGAGCTGTTTTTT. Amino acid sequence: CASSPDRGTGELFF.

This chain joins TRBV5-1 and TRBJ1-2; the D is unclear. The germline gives CDR1 SGHRS, CDR2 YFSETQ. The CDR3 is made up of 15 amino acids. V lost 0 bases, J lost 4 bases, and 13 bases lay in between. The CDR3 DNA sequence: TGCGCCAGCAGCTTGGTGGGTTGGGCGGCCTATGGCTACACCTTC. Protein: CASSLVGWAAYGYTF.

The J gene is TRBJ1-1, the V gene TRBV6-5, with 7 bases identical to TRBD1. This CDR3 spans 15 amino acids. Per germline, CDR1 MNHEY and CDR2 SVGAGI. The V segment lost 6 bases and the J segment 2 bases; nucleotides outside the gene matches: 9. As DNA, the CDR3 is TGTGCCAGCAGGGAGGGGGCCCACAAAAACACTGAAGCTTTCTTT. Amino acids: CASREGAHKNTEAFF.

V usage is TRBV5-6 and J usage is TRBJ2-7; D uncertain. This CDR3 is 14 amino acids long. Trimming shortened V by 4 bases and J by 3 bases, and 14 bases separated the two germline ends. Germline V gives CDR1 SGHDT, CDR2 YYEEEE. The CDR3 region has the DNA TGTGCCAGCAGCCTAAGAACCCCCGGCTACGAGCAGTACTTC. Its protein is CASSLRTPGYEQYF.

This chain links TRBV14 with TRBJ1-1, with a tentative D call TRBD1 (6 bases). Germline V lookup: CDR1 SGHDN, CDR2 FVKESK. This CDR3 has 14 amino acids. V was cut by 4 bases and J by 3 bases, with 12 bases left in between. The CDR3 loop reads CASSPSQGYTEAFF. The CDR3 DNA follows: TGTGCCAGCAGCCCCTCGCAGGGGTACACTGAAGCTTTCTTT.

The genes are TRBV29-1 and TRBJ2-7, with D uncertain. The CDR3 is made up of 12 amino acids. The V end lost 5 bases, the J end lost 7 bases, and 15 bases lay between the germline ends. Germline-derived CDR1 and CDR2 are SQVTM and ANQGSEA. DNA of the CDR3: TGCAGCGTTTTATCCGAGGTGGCGGAGCAGTACTTC. It codes for CSVLSEVAEQYF.

The chain uses TRBV9 and TRBJ2-1; a possible D gene is TRBD2 (5 bases). Trimming removed 0 bases at V and 0 bases at J, with 7 bases between. Germline loops: CDR1 SGDLS, CDR2 YYNGEE. The CDR3 runs to 15 residues. The CDR3 sequence: CASSVAGNSYNEQFF. The CDR3 region has the DNA TGTGCCAGCAGCGTAGCCGGGAACTCCTACAATGAGCAGTTCTTC. The entire variable domain, with the rest obtained from reference TRBV9 and TRBJ2-1, is as follows: DSGVTQTPKHLITATGQRVTLRCSPRSGDLSVYWYQQSLDQGLQFLIQYYNGEERAKGNILERFSAQQFPDLHSELNLSSLELGDSALYFCASSVAGNSYNEQFFGPGTRLTVL.

The genes are TRBV5-1 and TRBJ1-2, with 7 bases lining up with TRBD1. The germline V gene has CDR1 SGHRS and CDR2 YFSETQ. Losses at the gene ends were 3 bases for V and 7 bases for J; bases not matched to a gene: 6. This CDR3 has 13 amino acids. The CDR3 reads CASSSEQGTGYTF. DNA of the CDR3: TGCGCCAGCAGCTCCGAACAGGGGACTGGCTACACCTTC.

This clone has more than one count but fewer than ten. This sequence joins TRBV10-3 and TRBJ1-5; weak D call: TRBD1 (6 bases). The germline CDR1 and CDR2 sequences are ENHRY and SYGVKD. This CDR3 has 18 residues. The V and J ends lost 3 bases and 0 bases respectively, with 18 bases between them. CDR3 nucleotide sequence: TGTGCCATCAGTGACCCACGTGACAGGATGGTTAGCAATCAGCCCCAGCATTTT. Protein product: CAISDPRDRMVSNQPQHF.

The J gene is TRBJ2-1, the V gene TRBV19, with TRBD2 matching 10 bases. V was clipped by 3 bases and J by 7 bases; unmatched bases: 3. The CDR3 contains 14 residues. From germline, CDR1 is LNHDA and CDR2 SQIVND (reference sequence). The CDR3 region is CASSIPSGSNEQFF. The DNA of the CDR3 is TGTGCCAGTAGTATTCCTAGCGGGAGTAATGAGCAGTTCTTC.

The V call is TRBV4-2, the J call TRBJ2-6, with no clear D. Trimming shortened V by 3 bases and J by 0 bases, and 24 bases separated the two germline ends. The CDR3 length is 21 residues. CDR1 is LGHNA, CDR2 YNFKEQ, per germline. CDR3 amino acids: CASSHLTLTSSDGSGANVLTF. CDR3 DNA sequence: TGTGCCAGCAGCCATCTCACATTGACCTCCTCGGACGGCTCTGGGGCCAACGTCCTGACTTTC.

In regard to this clone: The identical CDR3 is also encoded by other nucleotide sequences in the sample. The chain is built from TRBV9 and TRBJ2-5; possibly TRBD1 or TRBD2 for D (5 bases each). The germline V gene has CDR1 SGDLS and CDR2 YYNGEE. V lost 7 bases and J lost 4, with 5 bases in between. This CDR3 is 10 amino acids long. CDR3 bases: TGTGCCAGCGGGGGAGAGACCCAGTACTTC. It codes for CASGGETQYF.